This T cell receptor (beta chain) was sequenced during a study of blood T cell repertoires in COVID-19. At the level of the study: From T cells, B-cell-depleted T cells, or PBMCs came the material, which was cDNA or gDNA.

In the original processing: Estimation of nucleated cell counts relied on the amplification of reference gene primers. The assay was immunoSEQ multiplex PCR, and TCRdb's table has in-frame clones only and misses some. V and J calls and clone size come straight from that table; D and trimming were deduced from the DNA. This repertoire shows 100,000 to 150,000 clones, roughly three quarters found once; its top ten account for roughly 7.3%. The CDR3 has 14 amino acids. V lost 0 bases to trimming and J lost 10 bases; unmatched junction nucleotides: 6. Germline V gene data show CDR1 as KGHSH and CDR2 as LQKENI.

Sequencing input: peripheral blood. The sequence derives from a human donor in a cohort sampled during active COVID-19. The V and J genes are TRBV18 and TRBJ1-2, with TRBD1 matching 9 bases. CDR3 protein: CASSPPEGQGHYTF. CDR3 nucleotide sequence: TGTGCCAGCTCACCACCGGAGGGACAGGGACACTACACCTTC.